The 2 T cell receptor beta chains below come from one sample, sequenced in a study of T cells in Graves' hyperthyroidism and ophthalmopathy. The source material, RNA transcripts, was used to amplify TCR beta CDR3 regions. First-round RT-PCR of the TCR CDR3 relied on the HTBI primer set. Via MiXCR, TCRdb re-called the multiplex PCR reads, giving one row per CDR3 protein. Of around 99,000 distinct CDR3 sequences in the sample, roughly 15% were seen once. Source material: blood. These receptors all come from a woman aged 45-65 years with Graves' hyperthyroidism.

V gene TRBV12-3 or TRBV12-4 combines with J gene TRBJ2-1; D is uncertain. Between the trimmed V and J ends, which lost 5 bases and 3 bases, there was a span of 8 bases. The CDR3 consists of 13 residues. The CDR3: CASSNSLYNEQFF. CDR3 DNA sequence: TGTGCCAGCAGTAACTCACTCTACAATGAGCAGTTCTTC.

This clonotype has more than one count but fewer than ten. This chain connects TRBV11-3 to TRBJ1-1, with a weak D call TRBD1 (6 bases). CDR3 length: 12 amino acids. V lost 4 bases and J lost 7, with 10 bases in between. Germline assignment: CDR1 SGHNT and CDR2 YENEEA. The CDR3 reads CASSSDSREAFF. Written as DNA, the CDR3 is TGTGCCAGCAGCTCGGACAGCCGTGAAGCTTTCTTT.